A single sample is the source of the 23 T cell receptor beta chains below, sequenced in a study of graft-versus-host responses after intestinal transplantation. Using immunoSEQ multiplex PCR, the repertoire was profiled, and TCRdb retains in-frame clones only, with some absent. The data contain 95,000 to 150,000 clones, about 93% of them singletons. Antigens for these TCRs are unknown. This specimen was unstimulated CD4+ T cells sorted from spleen or lymph node cells, taken before intestinal transplant. The receptor source for this set is a human donor who received an intestinal transplant.

This rearrangement joins TRBV27 to TRBJ1-1; TRBD1 matches at 9 bases. The CDR3 has 15 amino acids. The germline V gene encodes CDR1 MNHEY and CDR2 SMNVEV (reference sequence). V lost 4 bases to trimming and J lost 4 bases; unmatched junction nucleotides: 7. The CDR3, as DNA: TGTGCCAGCAGTTCCCCCCGACAGGGGGGCACTGAAGCTTTCTTT. This gives the protein CASSSPRQGGTEAFF.

J is TRBJ2-6 and V is TRBV5-1; D is perhaps TRBD2 (6 bases). Trimming removed 6 bases at V and 0 bases at J, with 10 bases between. The CDR3 contains 15 residues. From germline, CDR1 is SGHRS and CDR2 YFSETQ. CDR3 DNA: TGCGCCAGCACCCGGGGGAGCTCTGGGGCCAACGTCCTGACTTTC. It is translated as CASTRGSSGANVLTF.

Remarks on this clone: Other DNA sequences in this specimen translate into the identical CDR3. The chain has TRBV30 and TRBJ2-5, with D possibly called TRBD1 or TRBD2 (5 bases each). The CDR3 is 13 amino acids. The germline V and J ends were trimmed by 0 bases and 2 bases, with 7 bases remaining between them. CDR1 GTSNPN and CDR2 SVGIG come from the germline V gene (reference sequence). CDR3 in amino acids: CAWSVGVQETQYF. As DNA, the CDR3 is TGTGCCTGGAGTGTGGGGGTTCAAGAGACCCAGTACTTC.

The rearrangement links TRBV7-3 to TRBJ1-1, with a possible D match to TRBD1 (6 bases). Germline-derived CDR1 and CDR2 are SGHTA and FQGTGA. V was trimmed by 0 bases and J by 1 base, leaving 9 bases between them. There are 15 residues in the CDR3. CDR3 loop: CASSLTRGENTEAFF. CDR3 nucleotide sequence: TGTGCCAGCAGCTTAACTAGGGGGGAGAACACTGAAGCTTTCTTT.

The V gene is TRBV11-1, the J gene TRBJ2-7; TRBD2 aligns across 11 bases. Germline CDR1 SGHAT, CDR2 FQDESV (reference sequence). J gave up 3 bases and V 5 bases, and 6 bases lay outside the gene matches. The CDR3 runs to 15 residues. The CDR3 here is CASSPRTSGFYEQYF. DNA for the CDR3: TGTGCCAGCAGCCCCAGGACTAGCGGGTTCTACGAGCAGTACTTC.

V is TRBV30 and J is TRBJ2-1; 13 bases match TRBD2. V lost 0 bases to trimming and J lost 2 bases; unmatched junction nucleotides: 1. The germline V gene has CDR1 GTSNPN and CDR2 SVGIG (reference sequence). This CDR3 comprises 16 residues. The CDR3 DNA sequence: TGTGCCTGGAGTGTAGGACTAGCGGGAGCCTACAATGAGCAGTTCTTC. Its protein is CAWSVGLAGAYNEQFF. Full variable domain (remainder filled in from reference TRBV30 and TRBJ2-1): SQTIHQWPATLVQPVGSPLSLECTVEGTSNPNLYWYRQAAGRGLQLLFYSVGIGQISSEVPQNLSASRPQDRQFILSSKKLLLSDSGFYLCAWSVGLAGAYNEQFFGPGTRLTVL.

The CDR3 nucleotides are TGTGCCAGCAGCGTAGACCCCTACACTAGCGGCCGGGGGGGACCCACAGATACGCAGTATTTT. It encodes CASSVDPYTSGRGGPTDTQYF. The rearrangement links TRBV9 to TRBJ2-3; 8 positions agree with TRBD2. The CDR3 totals 21 residues. The ends lost 0 bases at V and 2 bases at J; junction bases unmatched: 20. Germline CDR1 SGDLS, CDR2 YYNGEE.

The V gene is TRBV11-2, the J gene TRBJ2-5, with D possibly being TRBD1 or TRBD2 (5 bases each). Germline V gives CDR1 SGHAT, CDR2 FQNNGV. The CDR3 is 15 residues long. V lost 5 bases to trimming and J lost 2 bases, with 15 bases between them. CDR3 sequence (DNA): TGTGCCAGCAGCCCTCGCTGGGACCAACAAGAGACCCAGTACTTC. This codes for CASSPRWDQQETQYF.

The CDR3 spells CATSRAKIRDGLYNSPLHF. The CDR3 DNA follows: TGTGCCACCAGCAGGGCAAAGATCCGGGACGGGCTCTATAATTCACCCCTCCACTTT. The J gene is TRBJ1-6, the V gene TRBV15; TRBD1 is a possible D gene (5 bases). Trimming shortened V by 3 bases and J by 3 bases, and 21 bases separated the two germline ends. CDR3 length equals 19 residues. CDR1 is LNHNV and CDR2 is YYDKDF in the germline V gene (reference sequence).

This clone came up once. The chain has TRBV6-5 and TRBJ2-1; 8 bases match TRBD1. Germline V gene lookup returns CDR1 MNHEY and CDR2 SVGAGI. This CDR3 spans 13 amino acids. The J segment lost 7 bases and the V segment lost 2 bases, leaving 1 base of the junction unmatched. The DNA of the CDR3 is TGTGCCAGCAGTTACGGACAGGGAAATGAGCAGTTCTTC. Translating it yields CASSYGQGNEQFF.

This chain links TRBV2 with TRBJ1-5, with D perhaps TRBD1 (5 bases). V was clipped by 7 bases and J by 2 bases, with 15 bases between them. The CDR3 spans 15 residues. Germline V gives CDR1 SNHLY, CDR2 FYNNEI. The CDR3 spells CASKGEQGRNQPQHF. CDR3 in DNA: TGTGCCAGCAAGGGAGAGCAGGGTCGCAATCAGCCCCAGCATTTT. Drawing the rest from reference TRBV2 and TRBJ1-5, the complete variable domain is EPEVTQTPSHQVTQMGQEVILRCVPISNHLYFYWYRQILGQKVEFLVSFYNNEISEKSEIFDDQFSVERPDGSNFTLKIRSTKLEDSAMYFCASKGEQGRNQPQHFGDGTRLSIL.

The rearrangement links TRBV23-1 to TRBJ2-1; 8 nucleotides match TRBD2. TRBV23-1 has ORF status, its function being uncertain. The CDR3 length is 15 residues. The J segment lost 0 bases and the V segment lost 3 bases, leaving 1 base of the junction unmatched. The CDR3 DNA follows: TGCGCCAGCAGTCACGGGACTAGCTCCTACAATGAGCAGTTCTTC. Residues: CASSHGTSSYNEQFF.

The chain has TRBV28 and TRBJ2-4, with TRBD1 as a possible D gene (5 bases). Trimming pared 6 bases from V and 0 bases from J, leaving 12 bases between. The germline gives CDR1 MDHEN, CDR2 SYDVKM. CDR3 size: 15 residues. The CDR3 region has the DNA TGTGCCAGCAGCCAAGACAGTCTAGCCAAAAACATTCAGTACTTC. Its translation: CASSQDSLAKNIQYF.

V is TRBV5-4 and J is TRBJ1-2, with 10 nucleotides matching TRBD1. The CDR3 spans 15 residues. With 4 bases clipped from V and 4 bases from J, the junction kept 7 bases outside the gene matches. Germline V gene sequence: CDR1 SGHNT, CDR2 YYREEE (reference sequence). The CDR3 loop is CASSVSTGGVYGYTF. The CDR3 bases are TGTGCCAGCAGCGTATCGACAGGGGGCGTCTATGGCTACACCTTC. Supplemented by reference TRBV5-4 and TRBJ1-2, the full variable domain reads ETGVTQSPTHLIKTRGQQVTLRCSSQSGHNTVSWYQQALGQGPQFIFQYYREEENGRGNFPPRFSGLQFPNYSSELNVNALELDDSALYLCASSVSTGGVYGYTFGSGTRLTVV.

V is TRBV11-1 and J is TRBJ2-1, with 10 positions matching TRBD2. This CDR3 is 15 amino acids long. The junction had 5 bases not matched to a gene; V was cut back by 6 bases and J by 3 bases. Germline V CDR1 and CDR2: SGHAT, FQDESV (reference sequence). The CDR3 is CASRTGTSVYNEQFF. The CDR3, as DNA: TGTGCCAGCAGAACCGGGACTAGCGTCTACAATGAGCAGTTCTTC.

The chain has TRBV15 and TRBJ1-2; no firm D call. V shed 0 bases and J shed 8 bases, with 13 bases lying between them. The CDR3 spans 14 residues. Germline V gene sequence: CDR1 LNHNV, CDR2 YYDKDF (reference sequence). DNA for the CDR3: TGTGCCACCAGCAGAGATATGCAGGCCATAGGCTACACCTTC. It codes for CATSRDMQAIGYTF.

The chain is built from TRBV7-9 and TRBJ1-2; 11 nucleotides agree with TRBD1. This CDR3 is 15 amino acids long. Germline trimming cut 3 bases from V and 4 bases from J; bases unmatched to any gene: 4. Germline lookup yields CDR1 SEHNR and CDR2 FQNEAQ (reference sequence). In DNA form, the CDR3 reads TGTGCCAGCAGCTTGCGGGACAGGGGGAGCTATGGCTACACCTTC. Translation gives CASSLRDRGSYGYTF.

The rearrangement joins TRBV7-2 to TRBJ2-2; D unclear. Between the trimmed V and J ends, which lost 3 bases and 4 bases, there was a span of 3 bases. CDR1 SGHTA and CDR2 FQGNSA come from the germline V gene. The CDR3 extends over 12 amino acids. This CDR3 reads CASSFATGELFF. For the CDR3, the DNA is TGTGCCAGCAGCTTTGCCACCGGGGAGCTGTTTTTT.

Of note for this clone: The sample holds other DNA sequences that translate to the same CDR3. The chain carries TRBV5-1 and TRBJ2-1; 7 bases fit TRBD2. CDR1 and CDR2 from the germline V gene are SGHRS and YFSETQ. CDR3 length: 14 amino acids. V shed 0 bases, J shed 3 bases, and the junction held 0 bases outside the gene matches. This chain's CDR3 is CASSLGTSYNEQFF. CDR3 coding DNA: TGCGCCAGCAGCTTGGGGACTAGCTACAATGAGCAGTTCTTC.

The chain has TRBV28 and TRBJ2-1; no firm D call. The CDR3 loop spans 11 amino acids. Trimming took 4 bases from V and 8 from J, leaving 6 bases between them. CDR1 is MDHEN, CDR2 SYDVKM, per germline. The CDR3 region is CASSYLDEQFF. CDR3 DNA sequence: TGTGCCAGCAGTTATTTGGATGAGCAGTTCTTC.

V usage is TRBV13 and J usage is TRBJ1-1; 7 positions agree with TRBD1. With 5 bases clipped from V and 5 bases from J, the junction kept 8 bases outside the gene matches. This CDR3 has 14 amino acids. Germline CDR1 and CDR2: PRHDT and FYEKMQ (reference sequence). The CDR3 DNA follows: TGTGCCAGCAGCCCTCCGACAGGGAAAACTGAAGCTTTCTTT. Its protein is CASSPPTGKTEAFF.

The CDR3 sequence: CASSSLVGGGDTF. The CDR3 DNA sequence: TGTGCCAGCAGCTCCCTGGTCGGGGGTGGGGACACCTTC. The chain combines TRBV11-2 with TRBJ1-2; tentatively, D is TRBD1 (5 bases). Germline CDR1 SGHAT, CDR2 FQNNGV. Trimming cost V 4 bases and J 12 bases, with 18 bases left between them. The CDR3 spans 13 residues.

The chain employs TRBV21-1 and TRBJ2-5; the table's D call of TRBD2 was not tested on the DNA. TRBV21-1 is a recognized pseudogene. The CDR3 length is 16 residues. CDR3 protein: CASSKIDSQRKETQYF. The DNA for the CDR3 is TGTGCCAGCAGCAAAATCGACTCCCAGAGGAAGGAGACCCAGTACTTC.